Each of the 21 T cell receptor beta chains below was sequenced from the same sample in a study of response to subunit inactivated influenza vaccine. TCRdb recomputed calls from the RT-PCR reads with MiXCR, one row per CDR3 protein. Here the sample spans hundreds of thousands of distinct CDR3 sequences, around 8% being singletons. The material sequenced was PBMCs from blood, taken around 25 months after vaccination. Receptors were obtained from a man aged 50-75 years who received an inactivated influenza vaccine.

This clonotype turned up a few times. The chain employs TRBV18 and TRBJ1-1; TRBD1 aligns across 9 bases. Germline CDR1 KGHSH, CDR2 LQKENI. The CDR3 is 13 amino acids. With V trimmed by 3 bases and J by 6 bases, 2 bases remained unmatched. CDR3 protein: CASSPWDRAEAFF. The CDR3 bases are TGTGCCAGCTCACCTTGGGACAGGGCTGAAGCTTTCTTT.

V gene TRBV28 combines with J gene TRBJ2-7; D is ambiguous. The germline V gene encodes CDR1 MDHEN and CDR2 SYDVKM. CDR3 length equals 14 residues. The germline V and J ends were trimmed by 8 bases and 6 bases, with 20 bases remaining between them. The CDR3 loop reads CASASASQAREQYF. The CDR3 DNA is TGTGCCAGCGCGTCCGCGAGTCAGGCTCGCGAGCAGTACTTC.

This clonotype has a handful of counts. This rearrangement joins TRBV6-1 to TRBJ1-5; weak D call: TRBD1 (5 bases). The CDR3 spans 15 residues. V dropped 6 bases and J dropped 0 bases, with 12 bases sitting between them. Germline-derived CDR1 and CDR2 are MNHNS and SASEGT. The CDR3 DNA reads as TGTGCCAGCAGAAGGAAGACAGTTAGCAATCAGCCCCAGCATTTT. Translation gives CASRRKTVSNQPQHF.

This clonotype occurred many times. The J gene is TRBJ1-6, the V gene TRBV7-9, with D uncertain. The CDR3 totals 12 residues. Trimming took 1 base from V and 13 from J, leaving 8 bases between them. The germline V gene encodes CDR1 SEHNR and CDR2 FQNEAQ (reference sequence). CDR3 nucleotides: TGTGCCAGCAGCTTAGGGGGAGTGCCCCTCCACTTT. Amino acids: CASSLGGVPLHF.

This clonotype was seen only a few times. The rearrangement links TRBV6-2 or TRBV6-3 to TRBJ2-1; the D gene could be TRBD1 or TRBD2 (6 bases each). Trimming removed 5 bases at V and 8 bases at J, with 16 bases between. Germline loops: CDR1 MNHEY, CDR2 SVGEGT. The CDR3 runs to 14 residues. The CDR3 nucleotides are TGTGCCAGCAGTCTCAGCCAGGGGAGGCATGAGCAGTTCTTC. As protein: CASSLSQGRHEQFF.

The rearrangement links TRBV7-2 to TRBJ2-7; 7 bases are a match to TRBD2. The trim removed 1 base at V and 3 bases at J, leaving 9 bases unmatched. Germline V gives CDR1 SGHTA, CDR2 FQGNSA. CDR3 length equals 16 residues. The CDR3 here is CASSLGLGGGLYEQYF. The CDR3 DNA reads as TGTGCCAGCAGCTTAGGTTTGGGGGGGGGACTCTACGAGCAGTACTTC.

This clonotype was seen at least ten times. The chain employs TRBV14 and TRBJ2-1; no clear D. Trimming shortened V by 2 bases and J by 12 bases, and 17 bases separated the two germline ends. CDR3 size: 14 residues. Germline values: CDR1 SGHDN, CDR2 FVKESK. This chain's CDR3 is CASSQSVSFAGQFF. For the CDR3, the DNA is TGTGCCAGCAGCCAAAGCGTAAGCTTTGCAGGGCAGTTCTTC.

At least ten counts were recorded for this clonotype. The chain is built from TRBV20-1 and TRBJ1-2; TRBD1 aligns across 8 bases. V shed 7 bases and J 7 bases; nucleotides not matched to a gene: 11. CDR3 length equals 13 residues. The germline gives CDR1 DFQATT, CDR2 SNEGSKA (reference sequence). The DNA of the CDR3 is TGCAGTGTTTCGGACAGGGTTGGGTTTGGCTACACCTTC. This gives the protein CSVSDRVGFGYTF.

This clonotype is a singleton in its sample. CDR3 region: CASSSGTPGANVLTF. The CDR3 DNA follows: TGCGCCAGCAGCTCGGGGACTCCTGGGGCCAACGTCCTGACTTTC. V gene TRBV5-1 combines with J gene TRBJ2-6, with D tentatively TRBD2 (6 bases). The CDR3 extends over 15 amino acids. Per germline, CDR1 SGHRS and CDR2 YFSETQ. The germline V and J ends were trimmed by 3 bases and 2 bases, with 9 bases remaining between them. Using reference TRBV5-1 and TRBJ2-6 for the parts outside the CDR3, the full variable domain is KAGVTQTPRYLIKTRGQQVTLSCSPISGHRSVSWYQQTPGQGLQFLFEYFSETQRNKGNFPGRFSGRQFSNSRSEMNVSTLELGDSALYLCASSSGTPGANVLTFGAGSRLTVL.

This clonotype was counted at least ten times. The V and J genes are TRBV12-3 or TRBV12-4 and TRBJ2-3; D is possibly TRBD2 (6 bases). CDR3 size: 14 residues. With 5 bases removed from V and 2 bases from J, the gap between germline ends came to 11 bases. The CDR3 region has the DNA TGTGCCAGCAGTAATACGGGGGTCACAGATACGCAGTATTTT. This codes for CASSNTGVTDTQYF.

The gene calls are TRBV5-1 and TRBJ2-5, with TRBD2 matching over 9 bases. This CDR3 comprises 16 residues. Germline loops: CDR1 SGHRS, CDR2 YFSETQ. The V segment lost 0 bases and the J segment 2 bases; nucleotides outside the gene matches: 5. In DNA form, the CDR3 reads TGCGCCAGCAGCTTGGGAGGGACTAGCATACAAGAGACCCAGTACTTC. This codes for CASSLGGTSIQETQYF. Combining the CDR3 with reference TRBV5-1 and TRBJ2-5 gives the whole variable domain KAGVTQTPRYLIKTRGQQVTLSCSPISGHRSVSWYQQTPGQGLQFLFEYFSETQRNKGNFPGRFSGRQFSNSRSEMNVSTLELGDSALYLCASSLGGTSIQETQYFGPGTRLLVL.

The chain has TRBV10-3 and TRBJ2-3, with 13 bases lining up with TRBD2. The CDR3 has 15 residues. V was clipped by 10 bases and J by 4 bases; unmatched bases: 8. Germline V gives CDR1 ENHRY, CDR2 SYGVKD. The DNA of the CDR3 is TGTGCCACACGACTAGCGGGGGGAAGGGCAGATACGCAGTATTTT. Translating it yields CATRLAGGRADTQYF.

This clonotype was detected only a few times. V is TRBV15 and J is TRBJ1-1; 11 bases line up with TRBD1. The CDR3 length is 14 residues. J gave up 4 bases and V 5 bases, and 3 bases lay outside the gene matches. Germline assignment: CDR1 LNHNV and CDR2 YYDKDF (reference sequence). The CDR3 DNA sequence: TGTGCCACCAGCGGACAGGGGGCGAGCACTGAAGCTTTCTTT. It codes for CATSGQGASTEAFF.

The rearrangement links TRBV6-5 to TRBJ2-7, with 7 nucleotides matching TRBD1. Trimming at V came to 4 bases and at J to 4 bases, leaving 7 bases not matched to a gene. The length of the CDR3 is 14 residues. CDR1 and CDR2 (germline): MNHEY, SVGAGI. CDR3 region: CASSFDRVGYEQYF. CDR3 bases: TGTGCCAGCAGTTTCGACAGGGTAGGGTACGAGCAGTACTTC.

This clonotype occurred a few times. The chain is built from TRBV24-1 and TRBJ2-2, with D possibly matching TRBD1 (6 bases). Germline values: CDR1 KGHDR, CDR2 SFDVKD. This CDR3 region has 15 residues. The germline V and J ends were trimmed by 5 bases and 5 bases, with 14 bases remaining between them. The CDR3 reads CATSGTGTATGELFF. Written as DNA, the CDR3 is TGTGCCACCAGTGGTACAGGGACGGCGACCGGGGAGCTGTTTTTT.

J is TRBJ1-1 and V is TRBV20-1; tentatively, D is TRBD1 (5 bases). Between the trimmed V and J ends, which lost 6 bases and 4 bases, there was a span of 18 bases. Germline CDR1 reads DFQATT; CDR2 reads SNEGSKA (reference sequence). The CDR3 has 14 amino acids. CDR3 region: CSADPGRRPTEAFF. CDR3 bases: TGCAGTGCCGATCCGGGACGGAGACCCACTGAAGCTTTCTTT.

This clonotype showed up many times. The V and J genes are TRBV6-5 and TRBJ2-7; weak D call: TRBD1 (6 bases). Per the germline V gene, CDR1 is MNHEY and CDR2 is SVGAGI. CDR3 length: 13 amino acids. V lost 2 bases and J lost 13, with 18 bases in between. CDR3 bases: TGTGCCAGCAGTTACCGGCGAGGATGGACAGCCTACTTC. This codes for CASSYRRGWTAYF.

This clonotype occurred a few times. This chain's CDR3 is CASSQGGQGLYEQYF. CDR3 in DNA: TGCGCCAGCAGCCAAGGGGGACAGGGACTCTACGAGCAGTACTTC. The chain joins TRBV4-3 to TRBJ2-7; 9 nucleotides agree with TRBD1. This CDR3 has 15 amino acids. V gave up 1 base and J gave up 3 bases; unmatched junction bases: 4. CDR1 and CDR2 from the germline V gene are LGHNA and YSLEER.

This clonotype was observed a few times. This chain uses TRBV3-1 with TRBJ1-2, with TRBD1 matching over 8 bases. Trimming cost V 6 bases and J 4 bases; bases outside gene matches: 7. Germline values: CDR1 LGHDT, CDR2 YNNKEL (reference sequence). CDR3 length: 14 residues. CDR3 sequence reads: CASRLQGALYGYTF. Written as DNA, the CDR3 is TGTGCCAGCAGACTCCAGGGGGCTCTCTATGGCTACACCTTC.

This clonotype was detected ten times or more. CDR3 sequence: CASSPEARYGYTF. In DNA form, the CDR3 reads TGTGCCAGCAGCCCCGAGGCCCGATATGGCTACACCTTC. This rearrangement joins TRBV12-3 or TRBV12-4 to TRBJ1-2; D remains ambiguous. The CDR3 spans 13 residues. V gave up 6 bases and J gave up 5 bases, with 13 bases separating them.

The chain joins TRBV4-3 to TRBJ1-3, with TRBD1 matching 7 bases. There are 19 residues in the CDR3. CDR1 LGHNA and CDR2 YSLEER come from the germline V gene. V was pared by 0 bases and J by 3 bases, with 14 bases of the junction left unmatched. The CDR3, as DNA: TGCGCCAGCAGCCAAGAGTCAAGGAGCAACAGGGGCGGTGGAAACACCATATATTTT. The encoded protein is CASSQESRSNRGGGNTIYF.